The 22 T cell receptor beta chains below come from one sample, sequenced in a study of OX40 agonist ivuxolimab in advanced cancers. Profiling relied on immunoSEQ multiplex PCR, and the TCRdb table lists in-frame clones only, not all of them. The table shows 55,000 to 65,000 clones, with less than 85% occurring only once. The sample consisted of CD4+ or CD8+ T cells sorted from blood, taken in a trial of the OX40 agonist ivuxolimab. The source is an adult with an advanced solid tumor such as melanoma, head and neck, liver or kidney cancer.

CDR3 coding DNA: TGTGCCAGCTCACCAGGCCGGATCTATGGCTACACCTTC. It translates to CASSPGRIYGYTF. The gene calls are TRBV18 and TRBJ1-2; D is ambiguous. Germline lookup yields CDR1 KGHSH and CDR2 LQKENI. The CDR3 sequence is 13 residues long. The ends were cut back, 2 bases at V and 4 bases at J, with 8 bases in the middle.

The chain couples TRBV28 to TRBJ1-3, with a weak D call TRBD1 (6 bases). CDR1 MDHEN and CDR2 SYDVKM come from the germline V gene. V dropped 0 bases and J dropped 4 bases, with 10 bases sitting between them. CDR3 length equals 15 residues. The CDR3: CASSLWAGDGNTIYF. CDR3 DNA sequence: TGTGCCAGCAGTTTATGGGCAGGGGACGGAAACACCATATATTTT.

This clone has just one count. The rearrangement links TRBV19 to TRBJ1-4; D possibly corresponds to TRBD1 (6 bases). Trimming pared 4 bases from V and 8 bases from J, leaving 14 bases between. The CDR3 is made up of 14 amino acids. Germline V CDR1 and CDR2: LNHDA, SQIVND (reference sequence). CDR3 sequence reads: CASSTPGAREKLFF. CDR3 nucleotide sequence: TGTGCCAGTAGTACACCAGGGGCAAGGGAAAAACTGTTTTTT.

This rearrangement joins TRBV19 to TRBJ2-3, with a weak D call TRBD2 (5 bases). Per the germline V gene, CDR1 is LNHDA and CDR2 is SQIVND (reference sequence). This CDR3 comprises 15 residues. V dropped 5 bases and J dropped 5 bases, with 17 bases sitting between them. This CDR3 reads CASSVGVPGRDTQYF. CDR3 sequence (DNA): TGTGCCAGTAGTGTCGGGGTCCCCGGTAGAGATACGCAGTATTTT.

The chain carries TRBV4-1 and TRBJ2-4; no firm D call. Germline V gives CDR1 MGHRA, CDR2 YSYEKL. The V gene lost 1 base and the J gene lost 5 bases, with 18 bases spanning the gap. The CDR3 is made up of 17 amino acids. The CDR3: CASSQAFRHASQNIQYF. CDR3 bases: TGCGCCAGCAGCCAAGCTTTCCGTCACGCATCACAAAACATTCAGTACTTC.

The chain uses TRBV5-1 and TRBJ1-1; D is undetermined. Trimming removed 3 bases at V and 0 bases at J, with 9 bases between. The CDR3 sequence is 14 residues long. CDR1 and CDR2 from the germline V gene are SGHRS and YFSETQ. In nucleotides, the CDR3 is TGCGCCAGCAGCTCCGGGCCGCTGAACACTGAAGCTTTCTTT. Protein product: CASSSGPLNTEAFF.

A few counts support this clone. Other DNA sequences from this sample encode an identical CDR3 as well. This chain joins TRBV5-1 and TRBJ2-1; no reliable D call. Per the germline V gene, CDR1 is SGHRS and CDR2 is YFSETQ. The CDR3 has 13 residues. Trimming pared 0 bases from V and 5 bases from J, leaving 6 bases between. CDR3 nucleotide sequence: TGCGCCAGCAGCTTGGGAGGAGACAATGAGCAGTTCTTC. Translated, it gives CASSLGGDNEQFF. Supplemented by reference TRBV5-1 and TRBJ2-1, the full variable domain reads KAGVTQTPRYLIKTRGQQVTLSCSPISGHRSVSWYQQTPGQGLQFLFEYFSETQRNKGNFPGRFSGRQFSNSRSEMNVSTLELGDSALYLCASSLGGDNEQFFGPGTRLTVL.

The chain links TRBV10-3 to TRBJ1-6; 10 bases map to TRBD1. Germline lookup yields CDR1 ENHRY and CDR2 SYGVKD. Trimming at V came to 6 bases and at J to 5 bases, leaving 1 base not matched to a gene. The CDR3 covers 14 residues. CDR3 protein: CAIRGTGDNSPLHF. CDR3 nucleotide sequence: TGTGCCATCAGGGGGACAGGGGATAATTCACCCCTCCACTTT.

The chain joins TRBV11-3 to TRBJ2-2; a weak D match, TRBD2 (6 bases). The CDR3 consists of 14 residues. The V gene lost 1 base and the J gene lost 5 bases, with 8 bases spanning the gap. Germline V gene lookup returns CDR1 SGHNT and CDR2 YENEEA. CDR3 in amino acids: CASSLGGRTGELFF. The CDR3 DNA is TGTGCCAGCAGCTTAGGGGGGAGGACCGGGGAGCTGTTTTTT.

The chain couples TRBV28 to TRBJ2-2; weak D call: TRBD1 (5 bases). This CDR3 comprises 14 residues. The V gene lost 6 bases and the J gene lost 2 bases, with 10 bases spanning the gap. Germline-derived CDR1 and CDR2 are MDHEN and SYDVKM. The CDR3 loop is CASRQGLNTGELFF. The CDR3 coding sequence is TGTGCCAGCAGGCAGGGCCTCAACACCGGGGAGCTGTTTTTT.

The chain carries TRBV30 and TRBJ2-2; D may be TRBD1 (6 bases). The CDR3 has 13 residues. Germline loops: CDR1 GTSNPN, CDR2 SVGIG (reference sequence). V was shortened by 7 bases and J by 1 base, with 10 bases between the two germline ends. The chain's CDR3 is CASKGVNTGELFF. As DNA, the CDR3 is TGTGCCTCGAAGGGGGTGAACACCGGGGAGCTGTTTTTT.

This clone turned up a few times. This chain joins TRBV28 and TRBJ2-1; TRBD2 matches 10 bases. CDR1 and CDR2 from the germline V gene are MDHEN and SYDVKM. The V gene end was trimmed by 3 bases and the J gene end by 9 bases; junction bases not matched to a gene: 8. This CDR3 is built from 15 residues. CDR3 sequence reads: CASSFSIAGGVEQFF. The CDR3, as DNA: TGTGCCAGCAGTTTTTCTATAGCGGGAGGAGTTGAGCAGTTCTTC.

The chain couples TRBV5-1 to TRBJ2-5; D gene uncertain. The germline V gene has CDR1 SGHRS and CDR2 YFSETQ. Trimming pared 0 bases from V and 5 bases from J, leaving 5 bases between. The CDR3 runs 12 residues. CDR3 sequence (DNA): TGCGCCAGCAGCTTGGCCCGGGAGACCCAGTACTTC. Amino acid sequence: CASSLARETQYF.

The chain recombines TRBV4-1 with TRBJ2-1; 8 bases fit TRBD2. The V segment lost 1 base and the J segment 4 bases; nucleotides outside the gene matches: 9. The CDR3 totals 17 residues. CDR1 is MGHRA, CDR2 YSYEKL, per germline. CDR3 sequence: CASSQVGGRIPYNEQFF. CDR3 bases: TGCGCCAGCAGCCAAGTCGGCGGGAGGATCCCGTACAATGAGCAGTTCTTC.

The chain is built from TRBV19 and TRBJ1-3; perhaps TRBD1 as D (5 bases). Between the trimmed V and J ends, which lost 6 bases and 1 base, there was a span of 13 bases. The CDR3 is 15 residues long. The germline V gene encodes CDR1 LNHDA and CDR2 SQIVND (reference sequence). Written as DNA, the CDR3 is TGTGCCAGTAGCAACCAGAGGGGATCTGGAAACACCATATATTTT. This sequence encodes CASSNQRGSGNTIYF.

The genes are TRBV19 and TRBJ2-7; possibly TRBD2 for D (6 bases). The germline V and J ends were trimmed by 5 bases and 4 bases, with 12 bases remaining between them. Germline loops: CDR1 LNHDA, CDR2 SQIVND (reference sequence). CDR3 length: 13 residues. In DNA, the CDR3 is TGTGCCAGTAGTCTTGGGAGGAGATACGAGCAGTACTTC. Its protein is CASSLGRRYEQYF.

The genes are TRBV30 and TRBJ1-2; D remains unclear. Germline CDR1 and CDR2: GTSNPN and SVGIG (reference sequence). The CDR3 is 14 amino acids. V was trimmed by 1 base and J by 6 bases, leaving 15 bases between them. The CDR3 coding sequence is TGTGCCTGGAGTGCGGGTCAACTGTTGGATGGCTACACCTTC. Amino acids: CAWSAGQLLDGYTF.

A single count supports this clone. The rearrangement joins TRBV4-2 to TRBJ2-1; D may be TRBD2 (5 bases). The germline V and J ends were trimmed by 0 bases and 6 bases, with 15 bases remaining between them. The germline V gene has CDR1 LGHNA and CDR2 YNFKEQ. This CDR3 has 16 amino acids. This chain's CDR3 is CASSQDVREWSNEQFF. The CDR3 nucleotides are TGTGCCAGCAGCCAAGACGTGAGGGAGTGGTCCAATGAGCAGTTCTTC.

DNA of the CDR3: TGTGCCAGCAGTTCCAGCGGGTCTAGCACAGATACGCAGTATTTT. Protein product: CASSSSGSSTDTQYF. This rearrangement joins TRBV7-9 to TRBJ2-3; D possibly corresponds to TRBD2 (6 bases). Trimming left V 6 bases short and J 0 bases short, with 13 bases between. Germline V CDR1 and CDR2: SEHNR, FQNEAQ (reference sequence). The CDR3 loop spans 15 amino acids.

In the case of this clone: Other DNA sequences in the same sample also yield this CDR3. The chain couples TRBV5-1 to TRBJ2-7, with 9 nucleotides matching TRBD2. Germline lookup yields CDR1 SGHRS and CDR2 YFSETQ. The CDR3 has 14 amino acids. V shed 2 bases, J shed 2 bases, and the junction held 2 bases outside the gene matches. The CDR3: CASSLGGRAYEQYF. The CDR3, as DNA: TGCGCCAGCAGCTTAGGCGGGAGGGCCTACGAGCAGTACTTC.

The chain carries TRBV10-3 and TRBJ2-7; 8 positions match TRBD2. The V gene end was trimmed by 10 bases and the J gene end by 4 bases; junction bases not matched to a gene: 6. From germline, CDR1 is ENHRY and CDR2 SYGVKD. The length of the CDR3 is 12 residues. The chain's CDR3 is CATQGLVYEQYF. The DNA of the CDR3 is TGTGCCACCCAGGGACTAGTATACGAGCAGTACTTC.

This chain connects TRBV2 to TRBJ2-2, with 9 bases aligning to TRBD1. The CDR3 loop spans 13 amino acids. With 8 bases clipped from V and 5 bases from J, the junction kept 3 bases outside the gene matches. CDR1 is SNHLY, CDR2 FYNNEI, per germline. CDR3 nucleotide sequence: TGTGCCAGCCGACAGGGGGGAACCGGGGAGCTGTTTTTT. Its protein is CASRQGGTGELFF. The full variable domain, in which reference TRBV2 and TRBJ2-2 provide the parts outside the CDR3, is EPEVTQTPSHQVTQMGQEVILRCVPISNHLYFYWYRQILGQKVEFLVSFYNNEISEKSEIFDDQFSVERPDGSNFTLKIRSTKLEDSAMYFCASRQGGTGELFFGEGSRLTVL.